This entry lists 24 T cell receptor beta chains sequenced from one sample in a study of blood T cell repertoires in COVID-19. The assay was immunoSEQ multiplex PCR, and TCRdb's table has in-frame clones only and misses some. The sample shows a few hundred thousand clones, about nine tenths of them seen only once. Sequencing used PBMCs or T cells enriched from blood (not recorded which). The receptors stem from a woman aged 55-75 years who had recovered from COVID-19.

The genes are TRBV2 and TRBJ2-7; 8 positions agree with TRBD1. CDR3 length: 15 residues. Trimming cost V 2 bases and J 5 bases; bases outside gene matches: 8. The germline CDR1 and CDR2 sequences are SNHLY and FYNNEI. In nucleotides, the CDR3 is TGTGCCAGCAGTGAATGGGCAGGGGGCTTCGACGAGCAGTACGTC. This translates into CASSEWAGGFDEQYV.

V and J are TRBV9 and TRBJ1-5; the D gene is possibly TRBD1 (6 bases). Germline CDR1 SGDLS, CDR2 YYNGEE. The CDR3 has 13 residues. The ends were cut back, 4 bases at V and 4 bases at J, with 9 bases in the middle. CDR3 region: CASSRTVNQPQHF. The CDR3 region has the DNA TGTGCCAGCAGCCGGACAGTTAATCAGCCCCAGCATTTT.

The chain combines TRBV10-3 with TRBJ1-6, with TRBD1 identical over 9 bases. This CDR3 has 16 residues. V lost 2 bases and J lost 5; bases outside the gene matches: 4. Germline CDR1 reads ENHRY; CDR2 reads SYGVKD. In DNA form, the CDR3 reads TGTGCCATCAGTGAGACACAGGGGGCCCATAATTCACCCCTCCACTTT. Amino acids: CAISETQGAHNSPLHF.

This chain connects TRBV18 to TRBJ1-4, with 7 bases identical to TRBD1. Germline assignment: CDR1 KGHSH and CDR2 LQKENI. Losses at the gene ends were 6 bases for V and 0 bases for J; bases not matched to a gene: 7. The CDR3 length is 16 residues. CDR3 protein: CASSGGQIATNEKLFF. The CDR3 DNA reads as TGTGCCAGCTCGGGGGGACAGATTGCAACTAATGAAAAACTGTTTTTT. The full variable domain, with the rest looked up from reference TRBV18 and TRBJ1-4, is NAGVMQNPRHLVRRRGQEARLRCSPMKGHSHVYWYRQLPEEGLKFMVYLQKENIIDESGMPKERFSAEFPKEGPSILRIQQVVRGDSAAYFCASSGGQIATNEKLFFGSGTQLSVL.

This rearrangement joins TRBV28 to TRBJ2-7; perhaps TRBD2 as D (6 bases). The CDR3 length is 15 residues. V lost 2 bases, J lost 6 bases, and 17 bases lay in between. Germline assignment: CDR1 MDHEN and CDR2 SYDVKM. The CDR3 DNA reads TGTGCCAGCAGTTTAGGCGGTGCCCAGGGAGGCGAGCAGTACGTC. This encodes CASSLGGAQGGEQYV.

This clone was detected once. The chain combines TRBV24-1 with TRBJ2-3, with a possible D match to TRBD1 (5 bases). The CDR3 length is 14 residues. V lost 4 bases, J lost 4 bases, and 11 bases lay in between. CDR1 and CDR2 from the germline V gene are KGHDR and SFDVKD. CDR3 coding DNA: TGTGCCACCAGTGACAGGGTTCGCGCAGATACGCAGTATTTT. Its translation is CATSDRVRADTQYF.

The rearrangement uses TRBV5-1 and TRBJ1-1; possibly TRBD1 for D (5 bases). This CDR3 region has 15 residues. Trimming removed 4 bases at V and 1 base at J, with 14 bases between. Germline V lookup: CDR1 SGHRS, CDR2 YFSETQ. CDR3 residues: CASSTRTQPNTEAFF. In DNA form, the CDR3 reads TGCGCCAGCAGCACCCGGACACAGCCGAACACTGAAGCTTTCTTT.

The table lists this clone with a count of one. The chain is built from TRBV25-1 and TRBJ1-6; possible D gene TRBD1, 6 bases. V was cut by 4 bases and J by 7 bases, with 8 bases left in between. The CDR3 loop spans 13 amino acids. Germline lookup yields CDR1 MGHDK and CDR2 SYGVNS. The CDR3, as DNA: TGTGCCAGCAGTGGCAGGGGAAATTCACCCCTCCACTTT. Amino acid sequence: CASSGRGNSPLHF.

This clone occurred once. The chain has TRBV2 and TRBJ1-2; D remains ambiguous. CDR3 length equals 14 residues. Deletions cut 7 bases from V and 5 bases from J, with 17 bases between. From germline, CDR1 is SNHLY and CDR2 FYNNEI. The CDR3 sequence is CASNLPGRVYGYTF. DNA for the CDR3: TGTGCCAGCAACCTCCCCGGGCGGGTTTATGGCTACACCTTC.

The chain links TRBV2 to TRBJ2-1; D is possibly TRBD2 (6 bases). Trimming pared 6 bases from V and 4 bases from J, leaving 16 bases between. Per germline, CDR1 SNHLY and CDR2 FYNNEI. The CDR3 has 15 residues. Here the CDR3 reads CASSAPGGFYNEQFF. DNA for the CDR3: TGTGCCAGCAGCGCTCCCGGAGGGTTTTACAATGAGCAGTTCTTC.

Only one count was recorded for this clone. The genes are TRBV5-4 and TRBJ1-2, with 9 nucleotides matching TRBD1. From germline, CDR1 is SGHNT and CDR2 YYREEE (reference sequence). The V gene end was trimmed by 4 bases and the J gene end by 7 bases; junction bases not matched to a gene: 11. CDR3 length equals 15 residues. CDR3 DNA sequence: TGTGCCAGCAGCGTTGGGTCGGACAGGGGCTTTGGCTACACCTTC. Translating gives CASSVGSDRGFGYTF.

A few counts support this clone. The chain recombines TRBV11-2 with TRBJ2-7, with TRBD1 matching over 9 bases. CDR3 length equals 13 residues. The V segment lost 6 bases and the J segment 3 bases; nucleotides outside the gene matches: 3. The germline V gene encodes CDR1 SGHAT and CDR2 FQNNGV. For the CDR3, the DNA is TGTGCCAGCAGTTGGGACAGGGACTACGAGCAGTACGTC. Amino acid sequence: CASSWDRDYEQYV.

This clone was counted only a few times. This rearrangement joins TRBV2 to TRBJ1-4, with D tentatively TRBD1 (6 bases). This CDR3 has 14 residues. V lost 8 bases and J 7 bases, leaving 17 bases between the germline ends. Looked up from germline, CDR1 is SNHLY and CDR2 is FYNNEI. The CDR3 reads CASYPRQEAEKLFF. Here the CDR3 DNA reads TGTGCCAGCTACCCCCGACAGGAAGCTGAAAAACTGTTTTTT.

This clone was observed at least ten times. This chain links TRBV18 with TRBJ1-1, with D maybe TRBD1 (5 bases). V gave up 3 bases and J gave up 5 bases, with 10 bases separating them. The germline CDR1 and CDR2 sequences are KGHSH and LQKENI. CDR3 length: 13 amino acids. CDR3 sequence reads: CASSPSRETEAFF. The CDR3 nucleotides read TGTGCCAGCTCACCGTCCAGGGAAACTGAAGCTTTCTTT. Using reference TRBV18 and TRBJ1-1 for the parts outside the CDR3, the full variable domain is NAGVMQNPRHLVRRRGQEARLRCSPMKGHSHVYWYRQLPEEGLKFMVYLQKENIIDESGMPKERFSAEFPKEGPSILRIQQVVRGDSAAYFCASSPSRETEAFFGQGTRLTVV.

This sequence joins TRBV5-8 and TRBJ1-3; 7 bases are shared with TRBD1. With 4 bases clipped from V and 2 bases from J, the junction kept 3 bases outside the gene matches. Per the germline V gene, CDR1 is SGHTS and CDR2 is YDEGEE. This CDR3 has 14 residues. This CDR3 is CASSLTGPGNTIYF. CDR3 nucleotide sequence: TGTGCCAGCAGCCTGACAGGGCCTGGAAACACCATATATTTT.

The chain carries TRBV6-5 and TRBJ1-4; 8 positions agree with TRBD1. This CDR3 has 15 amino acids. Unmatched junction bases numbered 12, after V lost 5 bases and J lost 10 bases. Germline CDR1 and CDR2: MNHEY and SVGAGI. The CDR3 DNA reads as TGTGCCAGCAGTCAAAGACAGGGGAAAGGCGGAAAACTGTTTTTT. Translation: CASSQRQGKGGKLFF.

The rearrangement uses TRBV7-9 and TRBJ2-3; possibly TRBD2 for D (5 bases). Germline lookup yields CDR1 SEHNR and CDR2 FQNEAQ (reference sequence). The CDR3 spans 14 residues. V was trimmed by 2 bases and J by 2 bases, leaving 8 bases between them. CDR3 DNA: TGTGCCAGCAGCTTACCCCTAGCCACAGATACGCAGTATTTT. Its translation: CASSLPLATDTQYF.

The CDR3 here is CASSDPGQANYGYTF. The CDR3 DNA sequence: TGTGCCAGCAGTGATCCAGGTCAAGCTAACTATGGCTACACCTTC. This chain connects TRBV6-1 to TRBJ1-2; D remains unclear. The CDR3 has 15 residues. V shed 3 bases and J shed 0 bases, with 11 bases lying between them. Germline V gives CDR1 MNHNS, CDR2 SASEGT.

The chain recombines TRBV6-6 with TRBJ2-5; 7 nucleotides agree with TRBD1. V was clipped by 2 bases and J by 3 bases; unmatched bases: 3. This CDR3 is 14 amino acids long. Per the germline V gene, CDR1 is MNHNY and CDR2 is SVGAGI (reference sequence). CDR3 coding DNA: TGTGCCAGCAGTTACCGAGGACAGGAAGAGACCCAGTACTTC. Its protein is CASSYRGQEETQYF.

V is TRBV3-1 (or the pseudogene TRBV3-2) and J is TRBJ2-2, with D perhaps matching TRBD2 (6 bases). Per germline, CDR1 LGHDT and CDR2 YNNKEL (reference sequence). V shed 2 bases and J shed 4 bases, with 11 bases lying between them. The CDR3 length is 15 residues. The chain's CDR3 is CASSQRLGGTGELFF. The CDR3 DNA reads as TGTGCCAGCAGCCAAAGGCTGGGGGGCACCGGGGAGCTGTTTTTT.

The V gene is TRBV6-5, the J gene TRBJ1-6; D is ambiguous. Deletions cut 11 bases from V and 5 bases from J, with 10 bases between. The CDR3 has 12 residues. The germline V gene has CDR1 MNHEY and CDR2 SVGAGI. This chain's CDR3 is CAASGNNSPLHF. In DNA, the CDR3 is TGTGCCGCCTCGGGTAATAATTCACCCCTCCACTTT.

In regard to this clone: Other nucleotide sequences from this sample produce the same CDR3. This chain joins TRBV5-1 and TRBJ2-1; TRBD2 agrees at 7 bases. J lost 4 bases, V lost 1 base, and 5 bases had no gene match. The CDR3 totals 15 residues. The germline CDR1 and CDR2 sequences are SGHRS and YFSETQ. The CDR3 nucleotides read TGCGCCAGCAGCTTGTCGAGCGGGGCTTACAATGAGCAGTTCTTC. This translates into CASSLSSGAYNEQFF.

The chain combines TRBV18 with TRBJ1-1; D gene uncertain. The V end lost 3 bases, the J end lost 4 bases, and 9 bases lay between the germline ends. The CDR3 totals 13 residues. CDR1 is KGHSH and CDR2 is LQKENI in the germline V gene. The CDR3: CASSPRDLTEAFF. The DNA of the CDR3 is TGTGCCAGCTCACCGAGGGATCTCACTGAAGCTTTCTTT.

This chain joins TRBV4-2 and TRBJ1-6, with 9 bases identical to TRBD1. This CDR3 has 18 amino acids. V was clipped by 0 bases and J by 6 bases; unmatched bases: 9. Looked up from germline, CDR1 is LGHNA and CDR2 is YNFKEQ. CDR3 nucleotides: TGTGCCAGCAGCCAAGATCCCCGGACAGGGGTAGGTAATTCACCCCTCCACTTT. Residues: CASSQDPRTGVGNSPLHF.